Each of the 27 T cell receptor beta chains below was sequenced from the same sample in a study of CD8+ T cells in alopecia areata. Sequencing templates came from extracted RNA that was reverse transcribed into cDNA. The data were produced by immunoSEQ multiplex PCR, yet TCRdb's version contains in-frame clones alone and is incomplete. The sample holds 200,000 to 250,000 clones, 64% seen once. Sample treatment: oral pan-JAK inhibitor, 5-10 mg twice daily. The sample consisted of CD4+ T cells sorted from blood, taken at week 4, from a patient treated with tofacitinib. The origin of the receptors is a human donor with alopecia areata.

The CDR3 DNA is TGCAGCGTTGCGGGTGCGAAGACCCAGTACTTC. As protein: CSVAGAKTQYF. This rearrangement joins TRBV29-1 to TRBJ2-5; no definite D call. CDR1 SQVTM and CDR2 ANQGSEA come from the germline V gene. CDR3 length: 11 residues. V was pared by 4 bases and J by 6 bases, with 9 bases between.

To note about this clone: Compared with germline, one end of the junction differs, possibly owing to a read error. J is TRBJ1-5 and V is TRBV9, with TRBD1 matching over 8 bases. This CDR3 region has 16 residues. Germline V gives CDR1 SGDLS, CDR2 YYNGEE. CDR3 DNA sequence: TGTGCCATCAGCGGCGGACAGGGCGAGGGCAATCAGCCCCAGCATTTT. This sequence encodes CAISGGQGEGNQPQHF.

The chain carries TRBV29-1 and TRBJ1-4; D remains ambiguous. CDR1 SQVTM and CDR2 ANQGSEA come from the germline V gene. V was clipped by 7 bases and J by 6 bases, with 12 bases between them. The CDR3 totals 12 residues. This CDR3 reads CSAGEVYEKLFF. CDR3 sequence (DNA): TGCAGCGCCGGGGAAGTGTATGAAAAACTGTTTTTT.

The chain links TRBV29-1 to TRBJ2-3; 7 positions agree with TRBD1. Germline trimming cut 7 bases from V and 2 bases from J; bases unmatched to any gene: 3. Germline V gene sequence: CDR1 SQVTM, CDR2 ANQGSEA. This CDR3 spans 12 amino acids. The CDR3 nucleotides read TGCAGCGCGGGACAGTCCACAGATACGCAGTATTTT. It yields the protein CSAGQSTDTQYF.

This chain joins TRBV6-5 and TRBJ2-1; D gene ambiguous. From germline, CDR1 is MNHEY and CDR2 SVGAGI. Trimming removed 5 bases at V and 0 bases at J, with 11 bases between. The CDR3 has 15 residues. Written as DNA, the CDR3 is TGTGCCAGCAGTCTCGACGGTAACTCCTACAATGAGCAGTTCTTC. This translates into CASSLDGNSYNEQFF.

V is TRBV7-9 and J is TRBJ1-2, with TRBD1 matching 12 bases. Germline assignment: CDR1 SEHNR and CDR2 FQNEAQ (reference sequence). V lost 5 bases, J lost 8 bases, and 6 bases stayed unmatched. CDR3 length: 14 amino acids. The CDR3 coding sequence is TGTGCCAGCAGCCCGGGACAGGGGGCAGGAGGCTACACCTTC. This gives the protein CASSPGQGAGGYTF.

In this sample, this clone turned up a few times. The rearrangement joins TRBV7-9 to TRBJ2-2; 9 positions match TRBD2. In germline, CDR1 is SEHNR, CDR2 FQNEAQ (reference sequence). CDR3 length: 17 residues. The J segment lost 5 bases and the V segment lost 2 bases, leaving 9 bases of the junction unmatched. The CDR3 loop is CASSLPSGALGTGELFF. The CDR3 nucleotides read TGTGCCAGCAGCTTACCTAGCGGGGCCCTCGGGACCGGGGAGCTGTTTTTT.

CDR3 region: CASSSSGRNIQYF. DNA of the CDR3: TGCGCCAGCAGCTCGTCCGGGAGAAACATTCAGTACTTC. The chain carries TRBV5-1 and TRBJ2-4; a possible D gene is TRBD2 (6 bases). Germline V CDR1 and CDR2: SGHRS, YFSETQ. Trimming cost V 3 bases and J 6 bases, with 10 bases left between them. The CDR3 consists of 13 residues.

V is TRBV7-9 and J is TRBJ1-5; tentatively, D is TRBD1 (5 bases). This CDR3 spans 16 amino acids. V was trimmed by 5 bases and J by 2 bases, leaving 16 bases between them. The germline V gene encodes CDR1 SEHNR and CDR2 FQNEAQ (reference sequence). The CDR3 DNA reads as TGTGCCAGCAGCCCGGGGAGGGTGGGACGCAATCAGCCCCAGCATTTT. This sequence encodes CASSPGRVGRNQPQHF.

In its sample, this clone was seen a few times. The chain recombines TRBV6-5 with TRBJ1-1, with D unresolved. CDR3 size: 12 residues. The germline gives CDR1 MNHEY, CDR2 SVGAGI. V was clipped by 6 bases and J by 2 bases, with 7 bases between them. The CDR3 bases are TGTGCCAGCAGAGGAGGTAACACTGAAGCTTTCTTT. Translating it yields CASRGGNTEAFF.

Only a few counts were recorded for this clone. This chain links TRBV29-1 with TRBJ1-1; TRBD1 agrees at 7 bases. Losses at the gene ends were 4 bases for V and 0 bases for J; bases not matched to a gene: 2. The CDR3 contains 13 residues. The germline V gene has CDR1 SQVTM and CDR2 ANQGSEA. CDR3: CSVGDSMNTEAFF. The CDR3 DNA sequence: TGCAGCGTTGGGGACAGCATGAACACTGAAGCTTTCTTT.

The chain links TRBV29-1 to TRBJ2-3; D is uncertain. The CDR3 totals 13 residues. V was trimmed by 5 bases and J by 1 base, leaving 10 bases between them. Germline CDR1 SQVTM, CDR2 ANQGSEA. This chain's CDR3 is CSVLQWGTDTQYF. For the CDR3, the DNA is TGCAGCGTTCTACAATGGGGCACAGATACGCAGTATTTT.

The gene calls are TRBV5-1 and TRBJ1-1, with 10 bases fitting TRBD1. J lost 12 bases, V lost 3 bases, and 5 bases had no gene match. Germline V gene lookup returns CDR1 SGHRS and CDR2 YFSETQ. The CDR3 contains 12 residues. The CDR3 sequence is CASSSGQGWTFF. CDR3 DNA sequence: TGCGCCAGCAGCTCGGGACAGGGGTGGACTTTCTTT.

This clone has just a few counts. The V gene is TRBV11-2, the J gene TRBJ2-3, with a weak D call TRBD2 (5 bases). The germline gives CDR1 SGHAT, CDR2 FQNNGV. This CDR3 comprises 15 residues. Trimming removed 3 bases from V and 6 bases from J, with 16 bases in between. CDR3 DNA sequence: TGTGCCAGCAGCTTCAGCCTCGGGGAGCGGGATACGCAGTATTTT. Translation: CASSFSLGERDTQYF.

This clone was seen only a few times. The rearrangement uses TRBV5-1 and TRBJ2-7; no definite D call. V was pared by 0 bases and J by 4 bases, with 11 bases between. The CDR3 has 14 residues. CDR1 is SGHRS, CDR2 YFSETQ, per germline. CDR3 region: CASSLASEGYEQYF. CDR3 sequence (DNA): TGCGCCAGCAGCTTGGCCTCGGAAGGATACGAGCAGTACTTC.

The J gene is TRBJ1-3, the V gene TRBV18; TRBD1 agrees at 12 bases. Germline-derived CDR1 and CDR2 are KGHSH and LQKENI. The CDR3 is made up of 16 amino acids. The V gene end was trimmed by 5 bases and the J gene end by 1 base; junction bases not matched to a gene: 3. CDR3 nucleotide sequence: TGTGCCAGCTCATCGGGACAGGGGGCATCTGGAAACACCATATATTTT. Translated: CASSSGQGASGNTIYF.

The rearrangement links TRBV7-2 to TRBJ2-3; D is unclear. Germline CDR1 reads SGHTA; CDR2 reads FQGNSA. V lost 1 base to trimming and J lost 4 bases, with 6 bases between them. This CDR3 contains 13 residues. As DNA, the CDR3 is TGTGCCAGCAGCTTAGACAACTCAGATACGCAGTATTTT. Protein: CASSLDNSDTQYF.

There are a few counts of this clone. V usage is TRBV9 and J usage is TRBJ1-6; D is uncertain. Germline V gene sequence: CDR1 SGDLS, CDR2 YYNGEE. CDR3 length: 14 residues. V dropped 4 bases and J dropped 5 bases, with 10 bases sitting between them. CDR3 sequence: CASSSRGNNSPLHF. The CDR3 nucleotides are TGTGCCAGCAGCTCCCGGGGTAATAATTCACCCCTCCACTTT.

V and J are TRBV2 and TRBJ1-2; 8 positions agree with TRBD1. Germline CDR1 reads SNHLY; CDR2 reads FYNNEI. The CDR3 runs 15 residues. Unmatched junction bases numbered 8, after V lost 4 bases and J lost 4 bases. The CDR3 DNA sequence: TGTGCCAGCAGTGGAGGACAGGGTCCCTTCTATGGCTACACCTTC. Protein product: CASSGGQGPFYGYTF.

This clone has only a few counts. This chain links TRBV6-1 with TRBJ1-6; no firm D call. From germline, CDR1 is MNHNS and CDR2 SASEGT. Deletions cut 4 bases from V and 4 bases from J, with 8 bases between. The CDR3 contains 14 residues. CDR3 DNA sequence: TGTGCCAGCAGTGCTGGCCCGTATAATTCACCCCTCCACTTT. It specifies CASSAGPYNSPLHF.

This rearrangement joins TRBV7-9 to TRBJ1-1, with 10 bases lining up with TRBD1. This CDR3 comprises 15 residues. V shed 5 bases, J shed 4 bases, and the junction held 7 bases outside the gene matches. Germline V gene sequence: CDR1 SEHNR, CDR2 FQNEAQ (reference sequence). The CDR3 is CASSQTGGSGTEAFF. The CDR3 DNA is TGTGCCAGCAGCCAGACAGGGGGCTCTGGCACTGAAGCTTTCTTT. Supplemented by reference TRBV7-9 and TRBJ1-1, the full variable domain reads DTGVSQNPRHKITKRGQNVTFRCDPISEHNRLYWYRQTLGQGPEFLTYFQNEAQLEKSRLLSDRFSAERPKGSFSTLEIQRTEQGDSAMYLCASSQTGGSGTEAFFGQGTRLTVV.

This chain links TRBV29-1 with TRBJ2-2; the D call may be TRBD1 or TRBD2 (6 bases each). The CDR3 has 16 residues. Trimming left V 8 bases short and J 5 bases short, with 24 bases between. In germline, CDR1 is SQVTM, CDR2 ANQGSEA. CDR3 sequence: CSSLGGGLDGTGELFF. DNA of the CDR3: TGCAGCTCCCTCGGGGGCGGTCTAGACGGAACCGGGGAGCTGTTTTTT.

The sample holds a few counts of this clone. V usage is TRBV23-1 and J usage is TRBJ1-5, with 8 bases identical to TRBD1. TRBV23-1 is identified as an open reading frame with a role that is uncertain. The ends lost 4 bases at V and 1 base at J; junction bases unmatched: 6. The CDR3 covers 16 residues. In DNA, the CDR3 is TGCGCCAGCAGTCCAGGACAGGGTAGAAGCAATCAGCCCCAGCATTTT. The encoded protein is CASSPGQGRSNQPQHF.

The chain recombines TRBV18 with TRBJ2-1, with 8 bases matching TRBD1. The V gene's germline CDR1 is KGHSH and CDR2 LQKENI. V shed 1 base, J shed 2 bases, and the junction held 4 bases outside the gene matches. This CDR3 spans 16 amino acids. This CDR3 reads CASSPRGQGPYNEQFF. CDR3 nucleotides: TGTGCCAGCTCACCACGAGGACAGGGCCCCTACAATGAGCAGTTCTTC.

The chain is built from TRBV2 and TRBJ1-5; the D gene is possibly TRBD1 (6 bases). The V and J ends lost 7 bases and 4 bases respectively, with 14 bases between them. In germline, CDR1 is SNHLY, CDR2 FYNNEI. This CDR3 comprises 14 residues. CDR3 sequence (DNA): TGTGCCAGCACCAAGAGGGGGGGAAATCAGCCCCAGCATTTT. It codes for CASTKRGGNQPQHF.

V is TRBV30 and J is TRBJ1-1; no clear D gene. Deletions cut 7 bases from V and 1 base from J, with 10 bases between. Germline CDR1 reads GTSNPN; CDR2 reads SVGIG (reference sequence). The CDR3 totals 12 residues. The CDR3 DNA follows: TGTGCCTCTCAACTCCCGAACACTGAAGCTTTCTTT. Translated, it gives CASQLPNTEAFF.

This rearrangement joins TRBV29-1 to TRBJ1-3; the match to TRBD1 covers 7 bases. The length of the CDR3 is 16 residues. Germline-derived CDR1 and CDR2 are SQVTM and ANQGSEA. J gave up 5 bases and V 7 bases, and 17 bases lay outside the gene matches. CDR3 nucleotide sequence: TGCAGCGACGTGACGGCAGTCAGGGGGGGTAGAAACACCATATATTTT. Translating it yields CSDVTAVRGGRNTIYF.